This entry lists 24 T cell receptor beta chains sequenced from one sample in a study. The sorted Tregs were CD4+CD25+CD127-/low cells. TCRdb fed the 5' RACE reads into MiXCR, producing one record per CDR3 protein. The sample comprises 55,000 or so distinct CDR3 sequences, around 20% of which are singletons, and 2.5% to 4% rests with the top ten. The sequencing sample was made of tumor-infiltrating Tregs sorted from the breast tumor. These TCRs come from a female donor with breast cancer.

This clonotype was picked up a small number of times. V is TRBV3-1 and J is TRBJ2-3; D gene unclear. The CDR3 contains 11 residues. Deletions cut 2 bases from V and 5 bases from J, with 2 bases between. CDR1 and CDR2 (germline): LGHDT, YNNKEL (reference sequence). CDR3 nucleotide sequence: TGTGCCAGCAGCCAAAGAGATACGCAGTATTTT. It yields the protein CASSQRDTQYF.

As to this clonotype: Just one base apart from a much larger clone, this may be a read error. The V gene is TRBV7-2, the J gene TRBJ2-5; maybe TRBD2 (6 bases). This CDR3 is 13 amino acids long. V lost 8 bases and J lost 4, with 14 bases in between. CDR1 is SGHTA and CDR2 is FQGNSA in the germline V gene. The CDR3 here is CASGPRLVETQYF. The CDR3 DNA follows: TGTGCCAGCGGCCCAAGACTAGTAGAGACCCAGTACTTC.

This clonotype was seen a few times. The chain links TRBV9 to TRBJ1-6, with D possibly matching TRBD1 (5 bases). The germline V gene encodes CDR1 SGDLS and CDR2 YYNGEE. Trimming pared 4 bases from V and 8 bases from J, leaving 16 bases between. The CDR3 runs to 15 residues. The CDR3 nucleotides read TGTGCCAGCAGCCCTCTGGGGGTCCCTGATTCACCCCTCCACTTT. Translated: CASSPLGVPDSPLHF.

This clonotype occurred a few times. The CDR3 region has the DNA TGTGCCAGCGTGTTGACCAGGGGGCTCTACAATGAGCAGTTCTTC. The encoded protein is CASVLTRGLYNEQFF. The V call is TRBV7-8, the J call TRBJ2-1; 8 nucleotides agree with TRBD1. Germline V lookup: CDR1 SGHVS, CDR2 FQNEAQ. V was clipped by 8 bases and J by 3 bases; unmatched bases: 9. CDR3 length: 15 amino acids.

The chain couples TRBV6-5 to TRBJ1-1; D uncertain. The CDR3 extends over 14 amino acids. The germline V gene encodes CDR1 MNHEY and CDR2 SVGAGI. The V end lost 2 bases, the J end lost 1 base, and 8 bases lay between the germline ends. In DNA form, the CDR3 reads TGTGCCAGCAGTTACAGGGCGGCGAACACTGAAGCTTTCTTT. Protein product: CASSYRAANTEAFF.

Details on this clonotype: The CDR3 end shows no conserved phenylalanine or tryptophan, and so a read error is likely. For the CDR3, the DNA is TGCAGTGCTAGAGTAGGACTTTTTAGCTCCTATAATTCACCCCTCCACGTT. This sequence encodes CSARVGLFSSYNSPLHV. The rearrangement joins TRBV20-1 to TRBJ1-6; D uncertain. The length of the CDR3 is 17 residues. The germline V gene has CDR1 DFQATT and CDR2 SNEGSKA (reference sequence). V dropped 1 base and J dropped 0 bases, with 13 bases sitting between them.

The chain joins TRBV5-6 to TRBJ1-2, with D perhaps matching TRBD1 (5 bases). The CDR3 is made up of 13 amino acids. The germline CDR1 and CDR2 sequences are SGHDT and YYEEEE. V dropped 2 bases and J dropped 7 bases, with 12 bases sitting between them. CDR3 DNA sequence: TGTGCCAGCAGCTTCAGGGAAGTAGGTGGCTACACCTTC. It is translated as CASSFREVGGYTF.

This clonotype was seen more than once but under ten times. The CDR3 coding sequence is TGTGCCAGCAGCTCACGACGACTTAACGAGCAGTACTTC. Its translation is CASSSRRLNEQYF. The rearrangement links TRBV7-9 to TRBJ2-7; no clear D. The V gene lost 4 bases and the J gene lost 5 bases, with 12 bases spanning the gap. The CDR3 runs 13 residues. Germline lookup yields CDR1 SEHNR and CDR2 FQNEAQ (reference sequence).

This clonotype was found a few times. The chain joins TRBV30 to TRBJ2-5, with TRBD2 matching 13 bases. The CDR3 runs 19 residues. Germline trimming cut 0 bases from V and 1 base from J; bases unmatched to any gene: 11. Germline values: CDR1 GTSNPN, CDR2 SVGIG (reference sequence). This CDR3 reads CAWSVWVPGTSGIQETQYF. DNA of the CDR3: TGTGCCTGGAGTGTATGGGTCCCGGGGACTAGCGGGATCCAAGAGACCCAGTACTTC.

The J gene is TRBJ2-5, the V gene TRBV6-5; 13 nucleotides line up with TRBD2. Germline trimming cut 0 bases from V and 4 bases from J; bases unmatched to any gene: 8. The CDR3 has 18 amino acids. Germline CDR1 MNHEY, CDR2 SVGAGI. CDR3 DNA sequence: TGTGCCAGCAGTTACTCGATACTAGCGGGGGGGAGGCGAGAGACCCAGTACTTC. It is translated as CASSYSILAGGRRETQYF.

In this sample, this clonotype turned up a few times. The final CDR3 position lacks the conserved phenylalanine or tryptophan, pointing to a likely read error. V is TRBV7-9 and J is TRBJ2-6; D is uncertain. Germline assignment: CDR1 SEHNR and CDR2 FQNEAQ (reference sequence). CDR3 length equals 14 residues. Between the trimmed V and J ends, which lost 10 bases and 1 base, there was a span of 11 bases. The CDR3 spells CATVTQSGANVLTY. The CDR3 nucleotides are TGTGCCACCGTGACACAGTCTGGGGCCAACGTCCTGACTTAC.

This rearrangement joins TRBV7-2 to TRBJ1-1; TRBD1 agrees at 10 bases. Looked up from germline, CDR1 is SGHTA and CDR2 is FQGNSA. The V segment lost 0 bases and the J segment 4 bases; nucleotides outside the gene matches: 2. This CDR3 is built from 15 residues. This CDR3 is CASSLAGTGATEAFF. For the CDR3, the DNA is TGTGCCAGCAGCTTAGCCGGGACAGGGGCCACTGAAGCTTTCTTT.

With regard to this clonotype: Without the conserved terminal phenylalanine or tryptophan, this CDR3 likely stems from a read error. The V gene is TRBV2, the J gene TRBJ1-3; D perhaps matches TRBD1 (6 bases). Trimming left V 8 bases short and J 4 bases short, with 12 bases between. The CDR3 is 13 residues long. Per germline, CDR1 SNHLY and CDR2 FYNNEI. In DNA form, the CDR3 reads TGTGCCAGCCACAGGGTTCCCGGAAACACCATATATCTT. This translates into CASHRVPGNTIYL.

This clonotype was seen many times. The V gene is TRBV7-2, the J gene TRBJ2-7; TRBD2 might be the D (6 bases). The CDR3 totals 15 residues. From germline, CDR1 is SGHTA and CDR2 FQGNSA. V gave up 5 bases and J gave up 0 bases, with 14 bases separating them. CDR3 DNA sequence: TGTGCCAGCAGCCCCCTGGCGGGGAGCTCCTACGAGCAGTACTTC. Protein: CASSPLAGSSYEQYF.

The chain has TRBV27 and TRBJ1-1; possible D gene TRBD1, 5 bases. This CDR3 is 16 amino acids long. The germline V and J ends were trimmed by 1 base and 1 base, with 13 bases remaining between them. The germline gives CDR1 MNHEY, CDR2 SMNVEV (reference sequence). The CDR3 DNA reads TGTGCCAGCAGTTTATATAGTATGGGGGGGAACACTGAAGCTTTCTTT. Amino acid sequence: CASSLYSMGGNTEAFF.

This clonotype was counted only a few times. The chain uses TRBV4-1 and TRBJ2-1; TRBD2 agrees at 8 bases. Germline V gene sequence: CDR1 MGHRA, CDR2 YSYEKL. The CDR3 contains 17 residues. J lost 0 bases, V lost 3 bases, and 7 bases had no gene match. CDR3: CASSQGSGALSYNEQFF. CDR3 DNA: TGCGCCAGCAGCCAGGGTAGCGGGGCTCTCTCCTACAATGAGCAGTTCTTC.

A word on this clonotype: A much larger clone lies one base from this, so it may be a read error. The V gene is TRBV7-9, the J gene TRBJ2-3, with D unresolved. This CDR3 has 14 residues. Germline CDR1 is SEHNR and CDR2 is FQNEAQ (reference sequence). V lost 5 bases, J lost 2 bases, and 11 bases lay in between. This chain's CDR3 is CASSPGSNTDTQYF. As DNA, the CDR3 is TGTGCCAGCAGCCCAGGCAGCAACACAGATACGCAGTATTTT.

Regarding this clonotype: It is likely a read error, because the conserved phenylalanine at the end of the CDR3 is missing. The CDR3, as DNA: TGCGCCAGCAGCTTGGGGACCAAACGGAACACTGAAGCTTTCCTT. Translating gives CASSLGTKRNTEAFL. The rearrangement links TRBV5-1 to TRBJ1-1; D gene uncertain. This CDR3 is built from 15 residues. Germline V gene data show CDR1 as SGHRS and CDR2 as YFSETQ. V was trimmed by 0 bases and J by 1 base, leaving 10 bases between them.

This clonotype was detected only a few times. Relative to the germline gene, one junction end is altered; a read error may explain this. The CDR3 reads CASVNTYEQYF. In nucleotides, the CDR3 is TGCGCCAGCGTTAACACCTACGAGCAGTACTTC. V is TRBV28 and J is TRBJ2-7; no reliable D call. The CDR3 is 11 residues long. Germline V gene sequence: CDR1 MDHEN, CDR2 SYDVKM.

The CDR3 loop reads CASSPDSLNTEAFF. For the CDR3, the DNA is TGCGCCAGCAGTCCCGACAGCCTGAACACTGAAGCTTTCTTT. The V gene is TRBV5-1, the J gene TRBJ1-1; D is possibly TRBD1 (5 bases). The germline V and J ends were trimmed by 5 bases and 0 bases, with 11 bases remaining between them. There are 14 residues in the CDR3. The germline V gene has CDR1 SGHRS and CDR2 YFSETQ.

In its sample, this clonotype was seen a few times. V gene TRBV20-1 combines with J gene TRBJ2-7; TRBD2 aligns across 11 bases. The V gene's germline CDR1 is DFQATT and CDR2 SNEGSKA (reference sequence). V was clipped by 3 bases and J by 3 bases; unmatched bases: 4. There are 14 residues in the CDR3. CDR3 region: CSARGLAVGYEQYF. CDR3 coding DNA: TGCAGTGCTAGGGGACTAGCGGTAGGCTACGAGCAGTACTTC.

About this clonotype itself: Sequence at one end of the junction differs from germline and may be a read error. The J gene is TRBJ1-1, the V gene TRBV20-1; no definite D call. Germline values: CDR1 DFQATT, CDR2 SNEGSKA (reference sequence). This CDR3 is 13 amino acids long. The CDR3 spells CSAKQPMNTEALF. The CDR3, as DNA: TGCAGTGCTAAACAGCCCATGAACACTGAAGCTCTCTTT.

A remark on this clonotype: Since the CDR3 does not end with the conserved phenylalanine or tryptophan, this likely comes from a read error. This chain connects TRBV4-3 to TRBJ1-6; D remains ambiguous. Germline CDR1 reads LGHNA; CDR2 reads YSLEER. The length of the CDR3 is 16 residues. The germline V and J ends were trimmed by 0 bases and 10 bases, with 16 bases remaining between them. This chain's CDR3 is CASSQETGKKGSPLHC. In DNA, the CDR3 is TGCGCCAGCAGCCAAGAGACGGGGAAGAAAGGATCACCCCTCCACTGT.

Remarks on this clonotype: A much bigger clone sits one base away, suggesting this may be a read error. The missing conserved phenylalanine or tryptophan at the end of this CDR3 makes a read error likely. The chain is built from TRBV20-1 and TRBJ1-6, with 9 bases fitting TRBD1. This CDR3 is built from 14 residues. Trimming took 4 bases from V and 7 from J; bases not matched to a gene: 5. From germline, CDR1 is DFQATT and CDR2 SNEGSKA (reference sequence). CDR3 region: CSATAGTGNSPLHY. CDR3 bases: TGCAGTGCTACGGCCGGGACAGGGAATTCACCCCTCCACTAT.